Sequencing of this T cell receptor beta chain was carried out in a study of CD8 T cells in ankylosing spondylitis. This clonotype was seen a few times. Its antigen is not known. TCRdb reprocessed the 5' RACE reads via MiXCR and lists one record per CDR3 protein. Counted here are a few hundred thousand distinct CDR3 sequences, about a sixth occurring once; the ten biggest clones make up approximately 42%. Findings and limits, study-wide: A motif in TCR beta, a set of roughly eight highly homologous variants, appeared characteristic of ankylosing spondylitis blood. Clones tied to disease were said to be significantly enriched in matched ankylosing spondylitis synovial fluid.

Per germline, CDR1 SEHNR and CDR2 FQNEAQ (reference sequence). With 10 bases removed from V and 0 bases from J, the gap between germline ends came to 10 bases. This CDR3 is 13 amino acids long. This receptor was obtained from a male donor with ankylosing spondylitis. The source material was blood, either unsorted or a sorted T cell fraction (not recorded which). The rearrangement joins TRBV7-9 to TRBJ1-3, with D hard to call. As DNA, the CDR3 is TGTGCCACCAGGAACCACTCTGGAAACACCATATATTTT. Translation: CATRNHSGNTIYF.